This T cell receptor (beta chain) was documented in a study of blood T cell repertoires in COVID-19. Those enrolled in Seattle joined during active infection and were followed longitudinally afterward. The J segment lost 6 bases and the V segment lost 1 base, leaving 0 bases of the junction unmatched. The CDR3 is 13 residues long. Germline values: CDR1 SGHAT, CDR2 FQNNGV. TCRdb's table, derived via immunoSEQ multiplex PCR, lists solely in-frame clones and lacks some. The sample carries 250,000 to 300,000 clones, around 85% recorded once. The J gene is TRBJ2-1, the V gene TRBV11-2; 7 nucleotides agree with TRBD2. The sequence was obtained from a woman aged 25 to 39 with COVID-19, enrolled during active disease. Input material: peripheral blood. CDR3 nucleotides: TGTGCCAGCAGCTTAGCGGGGGGCAATGAGCAGTTCTTC. This gives the protein CASSLAGGNEQFF.